The source of this TCR beta chain is a study of cytomegalovirus exposure and HLA in healthy donors. PCR used 60 Vbeta primers and 13 Jbeta primers. Clones were sequenced by immunoSEQ multiplex PCR, and TCRdb holds only the in-frame ones, with some missing. The repertoire holds approximately 170,000 clones, 65% to 85% seen once, with 1.2% in the top ten. The CDR3 is 16 amino acids. V shed 5 bases, J shed 2 bases, and the junction held 8 bases outside the gene matches. The germline V gene has CDR1 LGHNT and CDR2 FRNRAP. General study results and limits: Most TCR sequences showed up rarely, but some public TCRs showed up in many donors. Segments of the TCR beta V type were, in most cases, productive about 87% or about 30% of the time in an earlier analysis.

A remark on this clone: Its matching antigen is unknown.

The sequencing sample was made of PBMCs. The receptor's source is a boy between 2 and 10 years old in good health and CMV-seronegative. The rearrangement uses TRBV12-5 and TRBJ2-3, with TRBD2 matching 9 bases. CDR3 bases: TGTGCTAGTGGTATTGGACTAGCGAGGTTCACAGATACGCAGTATTTT. Its translation is CASGIGLARFTDTQYF. Full variable domain (remainder filled in from reference TRBV12-5 and TRBJ2-3): DARVTQTPRHKVTEMGQEVTMRCQPILGHNTVFWYRQTMMQGLELLAYFRNRAPLDDSGMPKDRFSAEMPDATLATLKIQPSEPRDSAVYFCASGIGLARFTDTQYFGPGTRLTVL.